Sequencing of this T cell receptor beta chain was carried out in a study of identical twins. This clonotype was counted many times. TCRdb processed the 5' RACE reads anew with MiXCR; each CDR3 protein has one entry. The table shows more than 650,000 distinct CDR3 sequences, with around 6% occurring only once. V was cut by 4 bases and J by 3 bases, with 15 bases left in between. There are 15 residues in the CDR3. The sample consisted of naive T cells sorted from blood. This receptor was identified in a man aged 18 to 30 in good health. The rearrangement links TRBV12-3 or TRBV12-4 to TRBJ1-1; no clear D gene. The CDR3 here is CASSSAKDGDTEAFF. CDR3 sequence (DNA): TGTGCCAGCAGTTCCGCGAAGGACGGAGACACTGAAGCTTTCTTT.